The T cell receptor beta chain described here comes from a study of blood T cell repertoires in COVID-19. Across the whole study: Whether acute or convalescent, the COVID-19 samples came from the United States, Italy and Spain. PBMCs, B-cell-depleted T cells, or T cells provided the cDNA or gDNA that made up the material.

Trimming stripped 2 bases from V and 4 bases from J, with 14 bases between. In germline, CDR1 is LNHDA, CDR2 SQIVND (reference sequence). The CDR3 has 15 residues. Authors' methods: The assay estimated nucleated cells by amplifying reference gene primers. TCRdb's table, derived via immunoSEQ multiplex PCR, lists solely in-frame clones and lacks some. The V and J calls and the clone size are those of that table, but D and trimming were determined from the DNA. This sample has about 70,000 clones, with 75% to 85% found just once. The chain uses TRBV19 and TRBJ1-2; perhaps TRBD1 as D (5 bases). Sequenced input: peripheral blood. The TCR comes from a woman aged 70 to 79 with acute or convalescent COVID-19. The chain's CDR3 is CASSIPGASGYGYTF. DNA of the CDR3: TGTGCCAGTAGTATACCTGGGGCGTCTGGCTATGGCTACACCTTC.